This TCR beta chain was recovered during a study of siplizumab effects on memory and regulatory T cells. Measured with immunoSEQ multiplex PCR; TCRdb has only the in-frame clones, and not every one. This sample has around 100,000 clones, with around 90% found just once. Trimming shortened V by 0 bases and J by 3 bases, and 9 bases separated the two germline ends. The CDR3 is 15 amino acids. Germline V lookup: CDR1 SGHTA, CDR2 FQGNSA. On this clone itself: Its antigen is unknown.

Findings and limits, study-wide: The naive T cell population seemed more diverse than memory cells and seemed a major contributor to the alloresponse. For mappable alloreactive CD4+ clones, the mean Treg-derived fraction was around 69% with siplizumab and roughly 26% in controls.

The source is a human donor in good health. The sample taken for sequencing was non-Treg CD4+ T cells sorted from blood. The J gene is TRBJ1-5, the V gene TRBV7-2; D gene ambiguous. The CDR3 sequence is CASSLAREYNQPQHF. DNA of the CDR3: TGTGCCAGCAGCTTAGCGCGGGAATACAATCAGCCCCAGCATTTT.